This T cell receptor (beta chain) was documented in a study of beta chain features in type 1 diabetes. CDR1 and CDR2 from the germline V gene are SGDLS and YYNGEE. V was cut by 0 bases and J by 3 bases, with 10 bases left in between. CDR3 size: 15 residues. Sequencing targeted expressed TCRB transcripts, as all isolated RNA had been reverse transcribed. Clones were read by immunoSEQ multiplex PCR, and TCRdb kept only the in-frame ones, dropping some. The table lists some 360,000 clones, around 20% of them singletons. Study-level findings and limits: Reads derived from cDNA could over-represent cells showing high TCR expression. Sampled from patients, naive, central memory and Treg TCRB repertoires appeared more similar than those sampled from healthy donors.

This clone has just a few counts. Its antigen is not identified. The sample comprised naive CD4+ T cells from blood. The chain links TRBV9 to TRBJ2-1; possible D gene TRBD2, 6 bases. The source of this sequence is a woman under 30 in good health. CDR3 sequence reads: CASSVVGRDYNEQFF. CDR3 coding DNA: TGTGCCAGCAGCGTAGTCGGGAGAGACTACAATGAGCAGTTCTTC.